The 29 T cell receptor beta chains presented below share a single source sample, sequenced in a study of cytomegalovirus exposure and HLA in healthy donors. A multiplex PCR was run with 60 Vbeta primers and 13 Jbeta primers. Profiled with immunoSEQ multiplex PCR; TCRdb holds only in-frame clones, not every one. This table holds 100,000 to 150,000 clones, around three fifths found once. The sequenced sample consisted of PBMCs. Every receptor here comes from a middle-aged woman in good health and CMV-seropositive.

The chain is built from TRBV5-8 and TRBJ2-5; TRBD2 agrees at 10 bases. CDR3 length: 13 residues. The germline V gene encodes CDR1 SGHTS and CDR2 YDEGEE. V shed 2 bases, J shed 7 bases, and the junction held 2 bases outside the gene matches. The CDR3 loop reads CASSFSGRTTQYF. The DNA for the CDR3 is TGTGCCAGCAGCTTTAGCGGGAGGACGACCCAGTACTTC.

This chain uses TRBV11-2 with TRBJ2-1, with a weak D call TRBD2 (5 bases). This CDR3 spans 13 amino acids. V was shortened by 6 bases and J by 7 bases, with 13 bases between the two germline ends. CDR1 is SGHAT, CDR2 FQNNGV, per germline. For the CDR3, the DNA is TGTGCCAGCAGTTGGTCCGGGGTAAATGAGCAGTTCTTC. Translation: CASSWSGVNEQFF.

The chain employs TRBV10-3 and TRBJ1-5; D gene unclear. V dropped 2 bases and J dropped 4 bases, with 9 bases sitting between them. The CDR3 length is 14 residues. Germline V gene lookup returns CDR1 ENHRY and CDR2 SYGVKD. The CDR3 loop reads CAISEETGNQPQHF. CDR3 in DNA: TGTGCCATCAGTGAGGAAACCGGGAATCAGCCCCAGCATTTT.

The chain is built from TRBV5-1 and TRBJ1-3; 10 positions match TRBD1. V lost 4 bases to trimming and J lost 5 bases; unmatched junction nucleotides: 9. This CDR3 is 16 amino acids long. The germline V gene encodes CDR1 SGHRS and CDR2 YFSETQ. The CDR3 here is CASSESGTGARNTIYF. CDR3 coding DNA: TGCGCCAGCAGCGAGAGCGGGACAGGGGCGAGAAACACCATATATTTT.

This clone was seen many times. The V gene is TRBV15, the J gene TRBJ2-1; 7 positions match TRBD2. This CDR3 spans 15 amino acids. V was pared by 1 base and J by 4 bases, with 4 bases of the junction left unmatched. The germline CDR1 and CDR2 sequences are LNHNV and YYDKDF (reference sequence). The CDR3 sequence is CATSRGTSEYNEQFF. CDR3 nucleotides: TGTGCCACCAGCAGAGGGACTAGTGAATACAATGAGCAGTTCTTC.

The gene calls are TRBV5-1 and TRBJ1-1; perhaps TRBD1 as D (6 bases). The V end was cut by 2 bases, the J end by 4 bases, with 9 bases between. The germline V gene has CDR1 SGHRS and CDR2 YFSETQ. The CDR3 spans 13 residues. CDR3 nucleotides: TGCGCCAGCAGCTTTGGGGACACCACTGAAGCTTTCTTT. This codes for CASSFGDTTEAFF.

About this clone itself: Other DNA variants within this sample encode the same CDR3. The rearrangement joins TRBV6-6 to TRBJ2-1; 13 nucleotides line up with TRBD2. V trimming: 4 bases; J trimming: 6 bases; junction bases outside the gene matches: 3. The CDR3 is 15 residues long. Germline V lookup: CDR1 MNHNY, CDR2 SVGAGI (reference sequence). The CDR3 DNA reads TGTGCCAGCAGTTTAACTAGCGGGGGGGCCAATGAGCAGTTCTTC. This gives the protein CASSLTSGGANEQFF.

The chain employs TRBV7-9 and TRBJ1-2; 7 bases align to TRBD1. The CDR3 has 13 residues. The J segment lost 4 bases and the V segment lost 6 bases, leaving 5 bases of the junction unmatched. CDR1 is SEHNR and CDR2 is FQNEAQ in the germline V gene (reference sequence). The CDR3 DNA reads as TGTGCCAGCAGACGGACAGGCATCTATGGCTACACCTTC. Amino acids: CASRRTGIYGYTF.

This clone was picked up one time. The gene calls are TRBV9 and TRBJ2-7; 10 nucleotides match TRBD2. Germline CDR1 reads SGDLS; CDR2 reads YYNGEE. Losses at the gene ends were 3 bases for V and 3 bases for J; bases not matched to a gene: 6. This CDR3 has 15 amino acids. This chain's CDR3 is CASSEAASGGYEQYF. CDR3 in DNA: TGTGCCAGCAGCGAGGCCGCTAGCGGGGGCTACGAGCAGTACTTC.

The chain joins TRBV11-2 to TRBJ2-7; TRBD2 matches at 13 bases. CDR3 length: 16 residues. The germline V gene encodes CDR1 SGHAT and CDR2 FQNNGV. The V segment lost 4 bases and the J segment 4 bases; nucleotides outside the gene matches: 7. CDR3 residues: CASSWTSGSDLYEQYF. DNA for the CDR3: TGTGCCAGCAGCTGGACTAGCGGGAGTGACTTGTACGAGCAGTACTTC.

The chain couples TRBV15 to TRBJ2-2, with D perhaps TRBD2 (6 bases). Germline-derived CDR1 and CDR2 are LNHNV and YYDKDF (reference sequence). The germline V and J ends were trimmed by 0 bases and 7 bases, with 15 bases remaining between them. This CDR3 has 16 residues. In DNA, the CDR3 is TGTGCCACCAGCAGAGATCTCGGAGGGACTGGCGGGGAGCTGTTTTTT. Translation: CATSRDLGGTGGELFF. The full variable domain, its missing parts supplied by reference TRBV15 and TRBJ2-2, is DAMVIQNPRYQVTQFGKPVTLSCSQTLNHNVMYWYQQKSSQAPKLLFHYYDKDFNNEADTPDNFQSRRPNTSFCFLDIRSPGLGDTAMYLCATSRDLGGTGGELFFGEGSRLTVL.

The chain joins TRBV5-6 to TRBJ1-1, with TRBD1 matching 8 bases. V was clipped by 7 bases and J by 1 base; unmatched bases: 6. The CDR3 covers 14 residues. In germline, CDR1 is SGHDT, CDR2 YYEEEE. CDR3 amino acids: CASGQGRANTEAFF. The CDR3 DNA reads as TGTGCCAGCGGACAGGGACGGGCGAACACTGAAGCTTTCTTT.

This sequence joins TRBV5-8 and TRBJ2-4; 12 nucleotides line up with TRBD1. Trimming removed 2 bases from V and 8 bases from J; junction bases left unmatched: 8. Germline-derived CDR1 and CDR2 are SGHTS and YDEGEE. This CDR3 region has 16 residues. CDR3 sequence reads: CASSLMLGQGADIQYF. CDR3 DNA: TGTGCCAGCAGCTTAATGTTGGGACAGGGGGCTGACATTCAGTACTTC.

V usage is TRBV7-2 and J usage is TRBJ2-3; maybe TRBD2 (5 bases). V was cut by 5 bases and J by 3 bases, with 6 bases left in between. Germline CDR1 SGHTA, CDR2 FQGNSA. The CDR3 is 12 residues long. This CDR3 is CASSGLTDTQYF. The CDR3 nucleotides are TGTGCCAGCAGCGGACTTACAGATACGCAGTATTTT.

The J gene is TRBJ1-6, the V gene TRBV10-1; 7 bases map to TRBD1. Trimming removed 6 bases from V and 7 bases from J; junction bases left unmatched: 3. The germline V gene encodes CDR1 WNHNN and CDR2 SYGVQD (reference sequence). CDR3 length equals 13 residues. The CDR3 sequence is CASRTGINSPLHF. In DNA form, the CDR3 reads TGCGCCAGCAGGACAGGGATCAATTCACCCCTCCACTTT.

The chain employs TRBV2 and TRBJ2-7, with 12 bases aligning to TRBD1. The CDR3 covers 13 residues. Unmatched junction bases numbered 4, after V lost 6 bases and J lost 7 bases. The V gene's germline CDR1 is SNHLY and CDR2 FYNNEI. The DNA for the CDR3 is TGTGCCAGCAGGGGACAGGGGGCGGGGGAGCAGTACTTC. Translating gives CASRGQGAGEQYF.

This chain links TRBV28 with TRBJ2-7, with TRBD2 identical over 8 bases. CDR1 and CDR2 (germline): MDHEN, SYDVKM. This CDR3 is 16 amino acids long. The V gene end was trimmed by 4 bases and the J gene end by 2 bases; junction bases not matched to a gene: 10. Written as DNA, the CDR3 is TGTGCCAGCAGTTCGGCCTTCAGCGGGGGTACCTACGAGCAGTACTTC. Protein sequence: CASSSAFSGGTYEQYF.

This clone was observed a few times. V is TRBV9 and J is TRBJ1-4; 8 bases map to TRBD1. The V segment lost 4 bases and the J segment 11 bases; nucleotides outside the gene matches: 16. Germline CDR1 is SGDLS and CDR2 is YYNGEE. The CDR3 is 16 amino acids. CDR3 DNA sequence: TGTGCCAGCAGCTCAGACCCTCCAGGGGGCAAGGGGAAACTGTTTTTT. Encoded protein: CASSSDPPGGKGKLFF.

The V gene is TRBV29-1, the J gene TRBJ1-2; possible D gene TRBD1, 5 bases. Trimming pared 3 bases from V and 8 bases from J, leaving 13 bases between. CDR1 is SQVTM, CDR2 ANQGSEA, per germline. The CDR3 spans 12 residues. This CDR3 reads CSVDPGNGGYTF. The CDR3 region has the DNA TGCAGCGTTGATCCAGGGAATGGAGGCTACACCTTC.

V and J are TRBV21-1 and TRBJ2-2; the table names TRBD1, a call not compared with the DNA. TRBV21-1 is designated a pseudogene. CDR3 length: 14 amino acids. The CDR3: CASSKERGTGELFF. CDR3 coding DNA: TGTGCCAGCAGCAAAGAAAGGGGCACCGGGGAGCTGTTTTTT.

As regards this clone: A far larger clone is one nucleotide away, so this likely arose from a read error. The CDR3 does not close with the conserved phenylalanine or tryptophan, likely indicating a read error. CDR3 amino acids: CASSPDGTGGTEAFL. CDR3 nucleotide sequence: TGTGCCAGCAGCCCCGACGGGACAGGGGGCACTGAAGCTTTCCTT. The chain is built from TRBV6-4 and TRBJ1-1; TRBD1 aligns across 11 bases. The CDR3 is 15 amino acids. Trimming took 6 bases from V and 4 from J; bases not matched to a gene: 7. Germline V gives CDR1 MRHNA, CDR2 SNTAGT.

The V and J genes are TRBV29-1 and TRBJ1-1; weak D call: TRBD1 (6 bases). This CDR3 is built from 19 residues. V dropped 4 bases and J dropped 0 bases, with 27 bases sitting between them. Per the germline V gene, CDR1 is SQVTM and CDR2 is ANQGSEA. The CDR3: CSVVIVRAGARPMNTEAFF. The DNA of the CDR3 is TGCAGCGTTGTAATCGTGCGGGCAGGGGCCCGGCCCATGAACACTGAAGCTTTCTTT.

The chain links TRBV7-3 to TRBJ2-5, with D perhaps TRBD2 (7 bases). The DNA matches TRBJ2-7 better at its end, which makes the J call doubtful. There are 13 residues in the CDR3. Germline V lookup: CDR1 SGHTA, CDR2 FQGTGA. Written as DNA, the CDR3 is TGTGCCAGCAGCTCAGAGGGGGGGTACGAGCAGTACTTC. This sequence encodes CASSSEGGYEQYF.

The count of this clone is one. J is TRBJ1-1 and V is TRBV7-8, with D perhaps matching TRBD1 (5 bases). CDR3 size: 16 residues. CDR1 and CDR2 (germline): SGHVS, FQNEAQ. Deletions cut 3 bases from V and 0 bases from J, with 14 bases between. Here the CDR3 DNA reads TGTGCCAGCAGCTTCTCCCGGGGGAGATTGAACACTGAAGCTTTCTTT. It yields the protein CASSFSRGRLNTEAFF.

CDR3 sequence reads: CASSTRSTHTQYF. In DNA form, the CDR3 reads TGTGCCAGTTCGACACGATCGACCCATACGCAGTATTTT. The rearrangement joins TRBV19 to TRBJ2-3; D remains unclear. Germline CDR1 LNHDA, CDR2 SQIVND (reference sequence). The CDR3 is 13 amino acids. V lost 8 bases and J 7 bases, leaving 16 bases between the germline ends.

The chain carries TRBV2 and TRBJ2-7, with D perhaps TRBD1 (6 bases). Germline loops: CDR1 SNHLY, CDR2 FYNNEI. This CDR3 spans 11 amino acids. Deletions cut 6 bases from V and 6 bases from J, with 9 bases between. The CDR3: CASSGQCEQYF. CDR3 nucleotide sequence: TGTGCCAGCAGCGGACAGTGCGAGCAGTACTTC. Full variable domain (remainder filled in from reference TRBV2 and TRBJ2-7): EPEVTQTPSHQVTQMGQEVILRCVPISNHLYFYWYRQILGQKVEFLVSFYNNEISEKSEIFDDQFSVERPDGSNFTLKIRSTKLEDSAMYFCASSGQCEQYFGPGTRLTVT.

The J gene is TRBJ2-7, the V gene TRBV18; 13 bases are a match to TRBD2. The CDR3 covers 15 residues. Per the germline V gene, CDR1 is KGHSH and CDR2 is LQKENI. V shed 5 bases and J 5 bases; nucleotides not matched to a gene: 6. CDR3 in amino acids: CASSTGLAGRDEQYF. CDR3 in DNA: TGTGCCAGCTCAACGGGACTAGCGGGAAGGGACGAGCAGTACTTC. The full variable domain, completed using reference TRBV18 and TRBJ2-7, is NAGVMQNPRHLVRRRGQEARLRCSPMKGHSHVYWYRQLPEEGLKFMVYLQKENIIDESGMPKERFSAEFPKEGPSILRIQQVVRGDSAAYFCASSTGLAGRDEQYFGPGTRLTVT.

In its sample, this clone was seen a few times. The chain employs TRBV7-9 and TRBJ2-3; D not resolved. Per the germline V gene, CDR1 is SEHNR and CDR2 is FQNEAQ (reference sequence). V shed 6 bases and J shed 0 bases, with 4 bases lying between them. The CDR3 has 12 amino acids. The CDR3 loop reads CASSPSTDTQYF. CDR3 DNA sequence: TGTGCCAGCAGTCCAAGCACAGATACGCAGTATTTT. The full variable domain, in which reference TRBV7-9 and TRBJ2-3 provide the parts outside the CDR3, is DTGVSQNPRHKITKRGQNVTFRCDPISEHNRLYWYRQTLGQGPEFLTYFQNEAQLEKSRLLSDRFSAERPKGSFSTLEIQRTEQGDSAMYLCASSPSTDTQYFGPGTRLTVL.

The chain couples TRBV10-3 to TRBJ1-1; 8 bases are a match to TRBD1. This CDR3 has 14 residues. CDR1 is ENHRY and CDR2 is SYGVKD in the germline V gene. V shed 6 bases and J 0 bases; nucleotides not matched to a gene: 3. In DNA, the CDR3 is TGTGCCATCAGGGACAGGGAAATGAACACTGAAGCTTTCTTT. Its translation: CAIRDREMNTEAFF.